A selection of T cell receptor beta chains follows, all from one sample in a study of cytomegalovirus exposure and HLA in healthy donors. Produced via immunoSEQ multiplex PCR; TCRdb's table is partial and in-frame only. The sample records approximately 170,000 clones, roughly 85% being singletons. Material for sequencing was PBMCs. These receptor sequences come from a man in his late teens or twenties in good health and CMV-seropositive. The CDR3 runs from the conserved cysteine through the conserved F or W. A D gene is named only where the DNA matches it firmly. Size tells how often a clone was seen (once, few, many) or the class of an expanded clone, and some rows leave it out.

J: TRBJ1-2
size: -
D: -
V: TRBV30
CDR3: CAWSPTGTNGYTF
DNA: TGTGCCTGGAGTCCAACAGGGACCAATGGCTACACCTTC

J: TRBJ2-6
size: -
D: -
V: TRBV2
CDR3: CASSDTLGSGANVLTF
DNA: TGTGCCAGCAGTGACACCCTAGGCTCTGGGGCCAACGTCCTGACTTTC

J: TRBJ1-4
size: -
D: -
V: TRBV5-1
CDR3: CASSQQGLGEKLFF
DNA: TGCGCCAGCAGCCAACAGGGCCTTGGGGAAAAACTGTTTTTT

J: TRBJ1-3
size: -
D: -
V: TRBV10-3
CDR3: CAIRQTGTGNTIYF
DNA: TGTGCCATCAGGCAAACAGGGACTGGAAACACCATATATTTT

J: TRBJ1-4
size: -
D: TRBD1
V: TRBV5-1
CDR3: CASSLTGTDNEKLFF
DNA: TGCGCCAGCAGCTTGACCGGGACAGATAATGAAAAACTGTTTTTT

J: TRBJ2-1
size: -
D: TRBD2
V: TRBV11-3
CDR3: CASSLDPTTSGTYNEQFF
DNA: TGTGCCAGCAGCTTAGACCCTACGACTAGCGGGACCTACAATGAGCAGTTCTTC

J: TRBJ2-3
size: -
D: -
V: TRBV13
CDR3: CASSPRADTQYF
DNA: TGTGCCAGCAGCCCCCGGGCAGATACGCAGTATTTT

J: TRBJ2-5
size: -
D: TRBD2
V: TRBV5-1
CDR3: CASSLTPVGGETQYF
DNA: TGCGCCAGCAGCTTGACGCCGGTGGGAGGGGAGACCCAGTACTTC

J: TRBJ1-1
size: -
D: TRBD1
V: TRBV5-4
CDR3: CASRTTGFGNTEAFF
DNA: TGTGCCAGCAGGACGACAGGGTTTGGGAACACTGAAGCTTTCTTT

J: TRBJ2-7
size: -
D: -
V: TRBV6-6
CDR3: CAARQANTFYEQYF
DNA: TGTGCCGCCCGTCAGGCTAACACTTTCTACGAGCAGTACTTC

J: TRBJ1-6
size: -
D: TRBD1
V: TRBV15
CDR3: CATSRGGGTGDSPLHF
DNA: TGTGCCACCAGCAGAGGGGGCGGGACAGGGGATTCACCCCTCCACTTT

J: TRBJ2-7
size: few
D: TRBD1
V: TRBV7-9
CDR3: CASSVGGQETYEQYF
DNA: TGTGCCAGCAGCGTAGGGGGACAGGAAACCTACGAGCAGTACTTC

J: TRBJ1-2
size: once
D: -
V: TRBV7-8
CDR3: CASSFDRNNYGYTF
DNA: TGTGCCAGCAGCTTCGACAGGAATAACTATGGCTACACCTTC

J: TRBJ1-2
size: -
D: TRBD1
V: TRBV28
CDR3: CASSPRTGHYGYTF
DNA: TGTGCCAGCAGTCCCCGGACAGGGCACTATGGCTACACCTTC

J: TRBJ2-1
size: -
D: TRBD2
V: TRBV27
CDR3: CASSSLAGPYNEQFF
DNA: TGTGCCAGCAGTTCATTAGCGGGTCCCTACAATGAGCAGTTCTTC

J: TRBJ1-1
size: -
D: -
V: TRBV11-3
CDR3: CASSLNLRVRRTEAFF
DNA: TGTGCCAGCAGCTTAAACTTGAGGGTAAGGAGAACTGAAGCTTTCTTT

J: TRBJ2-7
size: -
D: TRBD2
V: TRBV5-1
CDR3: CASSLEPAGGYEQYF
DNA: TGCGCCAGCAGCTTGGAACCAGCGGGGGGCTACGAGCAGTACTTC

J: TRBJ2-5
size: once
D: -
V: TRBV28
CDR3: CASSRDSQETQYF
DNA: TGTGCCAGCAGCCGGGACTCCCAAGAGACCCAGTACTTC

J: TRBJ1-2
size: -
D: TRBD1
V: TRBV13
CDR3: CASSHGQGARVDGYTF
DNA: TGTGCCAGCAGCCATGGACAGGGGGCCAGGGTAGATGGCTACACCTTC

J: TRBJ2-2
size: -
D: -
V: TRBV5-1
CDR3: CASSARGTDGELFF
DNA: TGCGCCAGCAGCGCTCGCGGGACAGACGGGGAGCTGTTTTTT

J: TRBJ1-2
size: -
D: -
V: TRBV6-6
CDR3: CASSFKDTYGYTF
DNA: TGTGCCAGCAGTTTTAAAGACACCTATGGCTACACCTTC

J: TRBJ2-3
size: -
D: TRBD1
V: TRBV29-1
CDR3: CSVETTGGGTDTQYF
DNA: TGCAGCGTGGAGACGACAGGGGGCGGGACAGATACGCAGTATTTT

J: TRBJ1-2
size: few
D: TRBD1
V: TRBV28
CDR3: CASSSGQEPGYTF
DNA: TGTGCCAGCAGTTCGGGACAGGAACCTGGCTACACCTTC

J: TRBJ2-7
size: once
D: TRBD2
V: TRBV7-6
CDR3: CASSLRAGGMYEQYF
DNA: TGTGCCAGCAGCTTACGAGCGGGGGGCATGTACGAGCAGTACTTC

J: TRBJ2-7
size: -
D: -
V: TRBV2
CDR3: CASRVGTPTYEQYF
DNA: TGTGCCAGCAGGGTGGGGACACCCACCTACGAGCAGTACTTC

J: TRBJ2-1
size: -
D: -
V: TRBV5-1
CDR3: CASSLWGQGRNEQFF
DNA: TGCGCCAGCAGCTTATGGGGGCAGGGTAGGAATGAGCAGTTCTTC

J: TRBJ2-6
size: -
D: -
V: TRBV19
CDR3: CASSKVSDSSPGANVLTF
DNA: TGTGCCAGTAGTAAAGTTTCGGACAGCTCCCCTGGGGCCAACGTCCTGACTTTC

J: TRBJ2-3
size: -
D: -
V: TRBV6-5
CDR3: CASESVSTDTQYF
DNA: TGTGCCAGCGAGAGCGTATCCACAGATACGCAGTATTTT

J: TRBJ2-3
size: -
D: -
V: TRBV28
CDR3: CASRLQGTDTQYF
DNA: TGTGCCAGCAGGCTACAGGGAACAGATACGCAGTATTTT

J: TRBJ2-6
size: -
D: -
V: TRBV2
CDR3: CASTEGGANVLTF
DNA: TGTGCCAGCACCGAGGGTGGGGCCAACGTCCTGACTTTC

J: TRBJ2-2
size: once
D: -
V: TRBV5-4
CDR3: CASLTDSGELFF
DNA: TGTGCCAGCCTAACCGACTCCGGGGAGCTGTTTTTT

J: TRBJ1-1
size: -
D: -
V: TRBV27
CDR3: CASSHTGGGFEAFF
DNA: TGTGCCAGCAGTCATACCGGTGGGGGGTTTGAAGCTTTCTTT

J: TRBJ1-5
size: few
D: -
V: TRBV7-8
CDR3: CASSSFNQPQHF
DNA: TGTGCCAGCAGCTCCTTCAATCAGCCCCAGCATTTT

J: TRBJ2-7
size: -
D: -
V: TRBV5-1
CDR3: CASSLVAGTNSYEQYF
DNA: TGCGCCAGCAGCTTGGTCGCCGGGACAAATTCCTACGAGCAGTACTTC

J: TRBJ2-5
size: -
D: -
V: TRBV30
CDR3: CAWQIGGQETQYF
DNA: TGTGCCTGGCAAATCGGAGGGCAAGAGACCCAGTACTTC

J: TRBJ1-2
size: -
D: TRBD1
V: TRBV6-5
CDR3: CASSYFGQGTGYTF
DNA: TGTGCCAGCAGTTACTTCGGACAGGGGACAGGCTACACCTTC

J: TRBJ2-7
size: -
D: TRBD1
V: TRBV5-1
CDR3: CASSLIPGTGVAEQYF
DNA: TGCGCCAGCAGCTTAATACCAGGGACAGGGGTGGCCGAGCAGTACTTC

J: TRBJ2-5
size: -
D: -
V: TRBV29-1
CDR3: CSVEEGAGETQYF
DNA: TGCAGCGTTGAAGAGGGGGCCGGGGAGACCCAGTACTTC

J: TRBJ2-7
size: -
D: TRBD1
V: TRBV6-1
CDR3: CASSRDRGHEQYF
DNA: TGTGCCAGCAGCCGGGACAGGGGCCACGAGCAGTACTTC

J: TRBJ1-3
size: -
D: -
V: TRBV7-8
CDR3: CASSPHPSGSGNTIYF
DNA: TGTGCCAGCAGCCCACACCCATCCGGGTCTGGAAACACCATATATTTT

J: TRBJ2-1
size: -
D: TRBD1
V: TRBV29-1
CDR3: CSVPGQGGNEQFF
DNA: TGCAGCGTTCCTGGACAGGGCGGCAATGAGCAGTTCTTC

J: TRBJ2-1
size: -
D: TRBD1
V: TRBV30
CDR3: CAWRVTGDNEQFF
DNA: TGTGCCTGGAGGGTGACAGGGGACAATGAGCAGTTCTTC

J: TRBJ2-1
size: -
D: -
V: TRBV27
CDR3: CASSLSRGSYNEQFF
DNA: TGTGCCAGCAGTTTAAGCCGGGGGTCCTACAATGAGCAGTTCTTC

J: TRBJ1-2
size: -
D: -
V: TRBV28
CDR3: CASSQVYGYTF
DNA: TGTGCCAGCAGCCAGGTCTATGGCTACACCTTC

J: TRBJ1-5
size: -
D: -
V: TRBV28
CDR3: CASSPLQGSNQPQHF
DNA: TGTGCCAGCAGTCCCCTCCAGGGAAGCAATCAGCCCCAGCATTTT

J: TRBJ2-2
size: -
D: TRBD2
V: TRBV9
CDR3: CASSVEAGGRTGELFF
DNA: TGTGCCAGCAGCGTAGAAGCGGGAGGGCGTACCGGGGAGCTGTTTTTT

J: TRBJ2-7
size: few
D: TRBD2
V: TRBV28
CDR3: CASSSGTSGYEQYF
DNA: TGTGCCAGCAGCTCCGGGACTAGCGGCTACGAGCAGTACTTC

J: TRBJ1-2
size: -
D: -
V: TRBV5-1
CDR3: CASSLLWGDSNYGYTF
DNA: TGCGCCAGCAGCTTATTGTGGGGGGATTCTAACTATGGCTACACCTTC

J: TRBJ1-2
size: -
D: -
V: TRBV27
CDR3: CASSLKGTNYGYTF
DNA: TGTGCCAGCAGTTTAAAGGGGACAAACTATGGCTACACCTTC

J: TRBJ1-1
size: -
D: -
V: TRBV7-9
CDR3: CASSFPGRGTEAFF
DNA: TGTGCCAGCAGCTTTCCCGGGCGGGGCACTGAAGCTTTCTTT

J: TRBJ1-1
size: -
D: -
V: TRBV28
CDR3: CASSFSGNTEAFF
DNA: TGTGCCAGCAGTTTTTCAGGGAACACTGAAGCTTTCTTT

J: TRBJ2-1
size: -
D: -
V: TRBV7-9
CDR3: CASSPGVGANEQFF
DNA: TGTGCCAGCAGCCCTGGGGTGGGAGCCAATGAGCAGTTCTTC

J: TRBJ2-1
size: -
D: TRBD1
V: TRBV29-1
CDR3: CSVEGQRGPYNEQFF
DNA: TGCAGCGTTGAGGGACAGCGAGGCCCCTACAATGAGCAGTTCTTC

J: TRBJ2-3
size: -
D: -
V: TRBV29-1
CDR3: CSVEGSSTGDTQYF
DNA: TGCAGCGTTGAGGGCTCATCGACCGGAGATACGCAGTATTTT

J: TRBJ2-1
size: -
D: TRBD2
V: TRBV6-1
CDR3: CASSETSGGYNEQFF
DNA: TGTGCCAGCAGTGAAACTAGCGGGGGATACAATGAGCAGTTCTTC